Given below is one T cell receptor beta chain in context. Its specificity is not known. This record belongs to a study of beta chain features in type 1 diabetes. Looking at the study overall: Similarity in age, gender and cell yields was seen between patients and healthy donors.

The CDR3 is 14 amino acids. Germline V lookup: CDR1 GTSNPN, CDR2 SVGIG (reference sequence). With V trimmed by 2 bases and J by 8 bases, 8 bases remained unmatched. Regarding the study as a whole: Compared with healthy donors, patients appeared to share more similar naive, central memory and regulatory TCRB repertoires.

Expressed TCRB transcripts were sequenced because the isolated RNA had all been reverse transcribed beforehand. Generated by immunoSEQ multiplex PCR, the TCRdb table keeps only in-frame clones and is missing some. The sample yields 150,000 to 170,000 clones, approximately 8.1% seen once. Every sorted population was more than 98% pure. This receptor was identified in a young man in good health. This chain joins TRBV30 and TRBJ1-4, with TRBD1 matching over 7 bases. Sequencing was performed on central memory CD4+ T cells from blood. CDR3: CAWSPDRVGEKLFF. The CDR3 DNA reads as TGTGCCTGGAGTCCTGACAGGGTCGGAGAAAAACTGTTTTTT.